Included here is one T cell receptor beta chain sequence, with context. Antigen specificity is unknown. Looked up from germline, CDR1 is MGHDK and CDR2 is SYGVNS. Trimming removed 3 bases at V and 14 bases at J, with 20 bases between. CDR3 length: 15 residues. The sample is drawn from a study of OX40 agonist ivuxolimab in advanced cancers. Study-wide findings and caveats: Clonal expansion by week 6 occurred in CD4+ and CD8+ blood T cells (at 0.1 to 3.0 mg/kg).

Data came from immunoSEQ multiplex PCR; TCRdb stores just in-frame clones and leaves some out. This sample has 75,000 to 95,000 clones, with 92% found just once. The sequences come from CD4+ or CD8+ T cells sorted from blood, collected in a trial of the OX40 agonist ivuxolimab. This receptor was obtained from an adult with an advanced solid tumor such as melanoma, head and neck, liver or kidney cancer. The V gene is TRBV25-1, the J gene TRBJ1-6, with D possibly matching TRBD1 (6 bases). CDR3 nucleotides: TGTGCCAGCAGTGAGGAGGGGGTACATTCTTCTGCCCTCCACTTT. The encoded protein is CASSEEGVHSSALHF.